This T cell receptor beta chain emerged from a study of shared clonotypes between healthy human individuals. Regarding the study as a whole: On the whole, naive subsets had larger estimated richness than memory subsets had.

Each cell subset's genomic DNA was divided evenly among several immunoSEQ plates. Per the original methods: ImmunoSEQ only sent back junction sequences with no quality scores, so filtering was done differently. The assay was immunoSEQ multiplex PCR, and TCRdb's table has in-frame clones only and misses some. V, J and clone size are taken as reported in that table, and D and trimming were inferred from the DNA itself. The data contain approximately 1,000,000 clones, approximately 75% of them singletons. Nashville, Tennessee was home to all donors, who were Caucasian adults. This CDR3 is 16 amino acids long. The germline V gene has CDR1 MDHEN and CDR2 SYDVKM. Unmatched junction bases numbered 12, after V lost 6 bases and J lost 4 bases. About this clone itself: Antigen: not known.

The receptor comes from a man in his late teens or twenties in good health. Some clones in this sample may be carry-over from other donors' samples. The chain carries TRBV28 and TRBJ2-1, with TRBD2 matching 7 bases. Sequenced input: memory CD4+ T cells from PBMCs. As to subset: CD45RA-negative fraction. CDR3 residues: CASSDVSSGDYNEQFF. CDR3 coding DNA: TGTGCCAGCAGCGACGTTTCTAGCGGAGATTACAATGAGCAGTTCTTC.